This record looks at one T cell receptor (beta chain) sequence and its context. This record comes from a study of blood T cell repertoires in COVID-19. Study background: Sites in the United States, Italy and Spain provided acute and convalescent COVID-19 samples.

CDR3 length equals 13 residues. The germline CDR1 and CDR2 sequences are MRHNA and SNTAGT. The V segment lost 10 bases and the J segment 7 bases; nucleotides outside the gene matches: 9. Using immunoSEQ multiplex PCR, the repertoire was profiled, and TCRdb retains in-frame clones only, with some absent. In the table there are 230,000 or so clones, roughly 89% of which are singletons. The chain links TRBV6-4 to TRBJ1-5; TRBD1 aligns across 8 bases. This receptor was identified in a woman between 55 and 75 years old with COVID-19, enrolled during active disease. The specimen sequenced was peripheral blood. CDR3: CATSVDRDQPQHF. CDR3 in DNA: TGTGCCACCTCCGTGGACAGGGACCAGCCCCAGCATTTT.